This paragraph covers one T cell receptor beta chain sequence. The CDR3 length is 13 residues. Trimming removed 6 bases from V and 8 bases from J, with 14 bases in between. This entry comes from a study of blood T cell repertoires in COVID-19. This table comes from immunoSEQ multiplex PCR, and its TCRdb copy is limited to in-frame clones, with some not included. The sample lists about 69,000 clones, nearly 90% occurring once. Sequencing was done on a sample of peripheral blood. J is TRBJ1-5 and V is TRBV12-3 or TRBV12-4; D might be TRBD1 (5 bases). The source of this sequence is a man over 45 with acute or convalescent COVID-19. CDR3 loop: CASSPWGVEPQHF. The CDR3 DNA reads TGTGCCAGCAGCCCCTGGGGCGTAGAGCCCCAGCATTTT.